This TCR beta chain was documented in a study of naive and memory T cell subsets. General study points: Over 90% of naive TCR sequences appeared only once after error correction, unlike memory subsets. Gini index rose across naive, CM, EM and EMRA in CD4 and CD8. Possibly reflecting memory cells re-expressing CD45RA, a few larger clonotypes occurred in naive repertoires, especially CD8. Activation and differentiation may alter RNA-based TCR counts.

The beta constant-region primer was an equimolar mix of two oligonucleotides covering TRBC1 and TRBC2. Ligated cDNA was amplified by four rounds of PCR with nested alpha and beta constant-region primers and SP2. MiXCR was run by TCRdb on the UMI-ligation and nested PCR reads, yielding one entry per CDR3 protein. In the table there are approximately 150,000 distinct CDR3 sequences, approximately 22% of which are singletons. V was pared by 6 bases and J by 3 bases, with 4 bases between. CDR3 length: 11 residues. In germline, CDR1 is MNHEY, CDR2 SVGAGI. As concerns this clonotype: Its antigen is undetermined.

The V call is TRBV6-5, the J call TRBJ2-3; no clear D gene. This sequence originates from a human donor in good health. The specimen was naive CD4+ T cells from blood. CDR3 sequence: CASRNTDTQYF. DNA for the CDR3: TGTGCCAGCAGAAATACAGATACGCAGTATTTT.